This note documents a single T cell receptor beta chain sequence. Its antigen remains undetermined. The record has no base qualities; no much larger clone is one base away. Another Seattle source contributed samples from volunteer blood donors who had recovered from COVID-19. The collaborating institutions used their own protocols to collect whole blood in K2EDTA tubes. For TCRbeta analysis, collaborators shipped samples as frozen whole blood, isolated PBMCs, or DNA extracted from either of those sample types. TCRbeta CDR3 regions were amplified from genomic DNA using the immunoSEQ Assay, a bias-controlled multiplex PCR. Turning to the authors' computational methods: Within the assay, amplification of reference gene primers was used to estimate how many nucleated cells each sample contained. Sequence reads were collapsed and filtered to measure the absolute abundance of every unique TCRbeta CDR3 rearrangement. For each sample, productive Simpson clonality was calculated by taking the square root of Simpson's diversity index across productive rearrangements. Drawn from immuneACCESS, this table holds only the in-frame rearrangements with V and J called that TCRdb kept. Clones are partly lost; checked studies trace under half to an unresolved V gene and leave the rest unexplained. V, J and clone size derive from that table, while D and trimming were established from the DNA sequence. This sample comprises approximately 240,000 clones, around 84% of them detected only once. 1.4% of the sample lies in the top ten.

This sample stems from a study of blood T cell repertoires in COVID-19 (dated by TCRdb to 2018 to 2021). For context, the study as a whole: Collaborator samples came from the United States, Italy and Spain and covered acute and convalescent phases of COVID-19. Sample metadata almost always included a de-identified subject ID, COVID-19 status, age in years and sex. Samples were obtained from the ongoing ImmuneRACE study (first 160 participants) and from about 1,300 subjects provided by 6 global collaborators. The material from the prospective study consisted of cDNA or gDNA derived from T cells, B-cell-depleted T cells, or PBMCs. Where HLA class I and class II types were available, the types were taken from metadata supplied by the sample provider, not from assay-based typing. The repertoires were released in a freely available public database meant as a resource for research on the immune response to SARS-CoV-2. The dataset comprised deeply sampled blood TCRbeta repertoires from subjects exposed to, actively infected with, or recovered from COVID-19. Paper-wide results and their limitations: How much clinical and demographic metadata was included differed by source and by participant, and the metadata was provided uncurated.

For CDR1 and CDR2, the germline V gene lists ENHRY and SYGVKD. Counted from cysteine to phenylalanine, this CDR3 has 15 amino acids. Of all the DNA, just the CDR3 is kept, 45 bases in frame from base 1. V drops 2 bases and J drops 4 bases, leaving 12 bases in between. Material: peripheral blood. In this chain, TRBV10-3 is recombined with TRBJ1-3; a tentative D match to TRBD1 spans 6 bases. This receptor was obtained from a woman in her thirties or forties who had recovered from COVID-19. The DNA sequence is as follows: TGTGCCATCAGTGAGGGAACACAGGGAGGAAACACCATATATTTT. The encoded protein is CAISEGTQGGNTIYF.